The sequence of this TCR beta chain was determined in a study of cytomegalovirus exposure and HLA in healthy donors (dated by TCRdb to about 2017). Turning to the overall study: An earlier analysis of roughly 500 of the donors reported 250 to 300 Gb of sequence data and 117 million unique TCR beta sequences from around 200 million T cells. An early release that covered about 600 HLA-typed donors contained about 300 gigabases of sequencing data and tens of millions of unique TCR sequences. Among the roughly 390 genotyped donors, approximately 81% belonged to the genetic ancestry cluster associated with self-reported Caucasian donors. The study aimed to test whether cataloging public T cell receptors could reveal signatures of past pathogen exposure. The study profiled the T cell repertoires of 500 to 800 subjects by immunosequencing and related them to cytomegalovirus serostatus. Along with the approximately 600-subject first cohort, a separate validation cohort of around 110 different subjects was used. High-throughput TCR immunosequencing, statistical association of individual TCRs with disease status, and machine learning were combined to predict cytomegalovirus infection status. In a later analysis, previously published TCR beta repertoires from several hundred donors were re-analyzed and high-resolution HLA genotyping was added so that TCR occurrence patterns could be studied. In the later analysis, no new phenotypic data were used to find candidate immune exposures; instead, reliance was placed on TCR beta sequences and their occurrence across donors. To decide whether each TCR beta V gene segment behaved as functional or pseudogenic, an earlier analysis of some 540 of the donors relied on high-throughput TCR beta sequencing. Donor age, sex, ethnicity and CMV serostatus were compiled alongside the repertoire data. A later genetic analysis took genome-wide SNP genotypes for about three fifths of the roughly 670 donors and used that subset as a discovery cohort. All discovery cohort repertoires had been generated on a single sequencing platform. Both class I and class II loci were covered by HLA typing, at four-digit resolution. Typing coverage differed by locus: A, B, C, DRB1 and DQB1 were typed in roughly 620-630 donors, DQA1 in around 500, DPA1 in around 610, and DPB1 in 450 to 490. Five DR-DQ haplotypes were handled as single units for association and clustering because linkage in the cohort was strong. Across under 500 genotyped donors of the cohort, an average of about 240,000 unique TCR beta nucleotide sequences per donor were sequenced, and around 20% of those sequences were non-productive. Findings and caveats that apply to the study as a whole: A few of the identified cytomegalovirus-associated TCR beta chains were confirmed in vitro to be specific for cytomegalovirus antigens. In a later analysis, most CMV-associated TCR beta chains were found to appear HLA-restricted, with HLA associations seemingly driven largely by CMV exposure. Compared with equally common non-associated chains, HLA-associated TCR beta chains in a later analysis were more clonally expanded and had lower generation probabilities. This cohort had only TCR beta chains sequenced, and the lack of alpha or paired-chain data limited which features could be detected. Broadly in line with IMGT annotations, most TCR beta V segments showed up in productive rearrangements about 87% or about 30% of the time in an earlier analysis of approximately 600 of the donors. In a later genetic analysis, fewer N-insertions in productive TCRs were reported among donors in an Asian-associated ancestry cluster than the approximately 710-donor mean. At a false discovery rate of 0.05, a later analysis linked about 16,000 TCR beta sequences to specific HLA alleles. Because the 87-base-pair reads could not distinguish some IMGT-functional V segments, including TRBV6-2 and TRBV6-3, those segments were excluded. Several of the top co-occurrence clusters appeared to be linked to parvovirus B19, influenza, CMV and Epstein-Barr virus, according to a later analysis. The authors suggested that the approach could potentially be extended to other disease states and immunological phenotypes. The classifier was reported to diagnose cytomegalovirus status with high specificity and sensitivity in both the original cohort and the validation cohort. Because counts were too low, about 18 rarely observed V segments, including chromosome 9 orphons, were left out of the earlier analysis of approximately 500 of the donors. Correlated functional status among segregating V segments might be attributable to linkage disequilibrium, but an unknown experimental factor could not be ruled out. In the study, some 160 TCR beta chains were listed as associated with cytomegalovirus. A group of highly shared sequence variants was considered likely to be a technical artifact of the sequencing pipeline. CMV serostatus was the only immune exposure information available for the cohort. A later genetic analysis associated a missense DCLRE1C variant with V-gene and J-gene trimming of TCR beta chains, and an independent cohort replicated the association. In a later analysis, the rate of TCR association differed among HLA loci, with DRB1 alleles having the most associated TCRs and HLA-C alleles having the fewest. Because HLA typing was missing for some donors at each locus, association tests included only the typed subset. A further reported finding was that TCR beta sequences accurately predicted the HLA-A and HLA-B alleles for most subjects in the first cohort. The presence/absence analyses assumed that sequencing depth was roughly uniform across donors, and that assumption may not be true. Across donors, most TCR sequences were observed very rarely, whereas some public TCRs were present in many individuals. Assigning TCR associations to individual alleles was difficult when HLA alleles, especially DR and DQ, strongly co-occurred.

For this clone: Its recognized antigen is unknown. No base quality values were provided; no much bigger clone lies one nucleotide off.

The cohort was made up of approximately 700 healthy bone marrow donors. At the time of sampling, every cohort member was nominally healthy, though immune exposures that went unrecorded were likely present. The donor was CMV seronegative and belonged to the group of approximately 320 seronegative cohort members. A peripheral blood sample was collected from each donor, and TCR beta sequencing was performed on peripheral blood mononuclear cells. The Qiagen DNeasy Blood Extraction Kit was used to extract genomic DNA from the blood cell samples. The library came from the immunoSEQ multiplex PCR assay. A mixture of 60 forward primers for TCR Vbeta segments and 13 reverse primers for TCR Jbeta segments was used in the multiplex PCR. The CDR3 region of rearranged TCR beta genes was amplified from genomic DNA with a multiplex PCR assay. The amplified TCR beta libraries were sequenced on the Illumina HiSeq System as 87-base-pair reads. Processing in the source paper ran as follows. Across the 500 to 850 repertoires, a later analysis counted approximately 75 million unique TCR beta chains, 9 million to 14 million of which were shared by at least two donors. A nearest-neighbor algorithm error-corrected the raw reads and collapsed the reads into unique sequences, merging closely related sequences to remove PCR and sequencing errors. Alignment of CDR3 sequences to IMGT reference sequences was used to assign V, D and J gene segments. For a sequence to be retained, a match of at least six nucleotides was required to both a V gene segment and a J gene segment. Rearrangements were called productive when the CDR3 lacked stop codons and stayed in frame with V and J; all others were non-productive. CDR3 was defined according to IMGT convention as the region running from the second conserved V-encoded cysteine to the conserved J-encoded phenylalanine. In an earlier analysis of around 640 of the donors, sequences lacking an unambiguous match to a single V gene segment were excluded. In an earlier analysis of roughly 500 of the donors, V segments were called functional above 56.7% productive rearrangements and were called segregating when the between-donor standard deviation exceeded 5%. A statistical classification framework was built to diagnose cytomegalovirus status from the catalog of TCR beta chain sequences. In a later analysis, TCR nucleotide sequences were compared against IMGT/GENE-DB human TR gene sequences so that V and J genes could be assigned. Using the TCRdist pipeline, a later analysis assigned CDR3 sequences along with most-parsimonious VDJ recombination scenarios. A later analysis defined each TCR beta chain by its CDR3 amino acid sequence plus V-gene family, and excluded reads lacking a unique V-gene family. A later analysis removed 550 to 700 highly shared, low-generation-probability nucleotide sequences to deal with suspected cross-contamination and a sequencing artifact. For each public chain, a later analysis derived a clonal expansion index from normalized ranks of inferred template counts within each repertoire. A later analysis computed generation probabilities with a VDJ recombination model fitted to out-of-frame rearrangements, and checked the results against IGoR. In a later analysis, TCR-TCR, TCR-HLA and TCR-CMV co-occurrence was scored with hypergeometric tests, and a repertoire-size bias correction was applied to TCR pairs. False discovery rates were estimated in a later analysis by permuting HLA or CMV assignments 20 times. In a later analysis, co-occurring TCRs were grouped using DBSCAN, and TCRdist sequence similarity was added for clustering within HLA-allele-positive subsets. Repertoires with fewer than 30,000 or more than 120,000 public chains were left out of co-occurrence clustering, as were about 5 repertoires with anomalous nucleotide sharing. TCRdb's version of the immuneACCESS table is confined to in-frame rearrangements and falls short of the full clone set. An unresolved V gene accounts for under half of the shortfall where checked; the remainder is of unknown origin. Clone size and V and J calls were adopted from that table, with D and trimming inferred from the DNA. Present in this sample are 50,000 to 60,000 clones, 65% to 85% of which were seen just once. Roughly 2.9% of the sample comes from the top ten.

According to the germline V gene, CDR1 reads WSHSY and CDR2 reads SAAADI. After removal of 6 bases from V and 0 bases from J, the junction retains 3 bases not matched to a gene. The cysteine opens and the phenylalanine closes a CDR3 of 16 amino acids. Only CDR3 DNA remains: 48 bases, in frame from the first base. This clonotype was obtained from a man between 18 and 29 years old in good health and CMV-seronegative. Sequencing used PBMCs. The sequence joins TRBV10-2 to TRBJ2-2; 11 central nucleotides agree with TRBD2. In nucleotide form, the sequence is TGCGCCAGCAGCCAGACTAGCGGGACGAACACCGGGGAGCTGTTTTTT. Translation gives CASSQTSGTNTGELFF.